This entry describes one TCR beta chain. Its target is not known. TCRdb re-analysed the RACE reads in MiXCR, keeping a single row per CDR3 protein. The sample has under 200,000 distinct CDR3 sequences, roughly 30% seen once. The sample belongs to a study of human T cells and chemical hapten exposure. Study context: 0.01% DPC was applied to the upper back in patch tests, which were read at 6 days. It was small differences in pooled library volume that mainly caused per-sample TCR yields to vary.

Germline V gives CDR1 SGDLS, CDR2 YYNGEE. The CDR3 has 15 amino acids. The V end was cut by 1 base, the J end by 2 bases, with 12 bases between. Broader study findings: Positive correlation was observed between PT1 expanded TCR counts and patch test score. Those TCRs sitting above 1 in 1000 frequency stayed the same with DPC sensitization.

Specified time point: pre-sensitization, week 0. The treatment is: therapeutic diphenylcyclopropenone sensitization with weekly scalp DPC. The gene calls are TRBV9 and TRBJ1-2; no clear D. This receptor was obtained from a woman in her twenties or thirties with alopecia areata. Some clones in this sample may be carry-over from other donors' samples. The material was whole blood, obtained in connection with sensitization to the hapten diphenylcyclopropenone (DPC). Here the CDR3 DNA reads TGTGCCAGCAGCGTAAGAACAGATTACAACTATGGCTACACCTTC. Amino acid sequence: CASSVRTDYNYGYTF.